A single sample gave rise to the 23 T cell receptor beta chains below, sequenced in a study of T cells after yellow fever vaccination. Using its own MiXCR run on the 5' RACE reads, TCRdb lists one record per CDR3 protein. The table lists under 700,000 distinct CDR3 sequences, about 15% of them singletons, with around a sixth in the top ten. The material sequenced was PBMCs, taken 4 to 5 days after the first yellow fever vaccination. These receptor sequences come from a man between 18 and 35 years old who received the YFV17D yellow fever vaccine.

This clonotype was counted only a few times. The genes are TRBV7-2 and TRBJ2-1; D gene uncertain. Trimming pared 0 bases from V and 0 bases from J, leaving 9 bases between. The germline gives CDR1 SGHTA, CDR2 FQGNSA. This CDR3 has 16 residues. CDR3 sequence: CASSLAPRSSYNEQFF. The CDR3 DNA reads as TGTGCCAGCAGCTTAGCTCCCCGGAGCTCCTACAATGAGCAGTTCTTC.

The chain links TRBV4-3 to TRBJ1-4; D is unclear. Trimming left V 2 bases short and J 6 bases short, with 10 bases between. From germline, CDR1 is LGHNA and CDR2 YSLEER. The CDR3 has 14 residues. CDR3: CASSQFLSHEKLFF. The CDR3 DNA reads as TGCGCCAGCAGCCAATTTCTATCTCATGAAAAACTGTTTTTT.

This chain joins TRBV7-9 and TRBJ2-1; possibly TRBD2 for D (6 bases). The V end lost 3 bases, the J end lost 8 bases, and 20 bases lay between the germline ends. The CDR3 is made up of 16 amino acids. Germline CDR1 SEHNR, CDR2 FQNEAQ (reference sequence). DNA of the CDR3: TGTGCCAGCAGCTTTCGGGGCGGGGTTTATGTAGATGAGCAGTTCTTC. Its translation: CASSFRGGVYVDEQFF. The full variable domain, rest sourced from reference TRBV7-9 and TRBJ2-1, is DTGVSQNPRHKITKRGQNVTFRCDPISEHNRLYWYRQTLGQGPEFLTYFQNEAQLEKSRLLSDRFSAERPKGSFSTLEIQRTEQGDSAMYLCASSFRGGVYVDEQFFGPGTRLTVL.

This clonotype was counted ten times or more. The V call is TRBV20-1, the J call TRBJ2-3; 11 bases fit TRBD2. The CDR3 has 16 amino acids. Trimming cost V 4 bases and J 4 bases; bases outside gene matches: 10. Germline V gene lookup returns CDR1 DFQATT and CDR2 SNEGSKA (reference sequence). The CDR3 loop is CSAKSLLAGEADTQYF. For the CDR3, the DNA is TGCAGTGCTAAAAGCCTACTAGCGGGGGAAGCAGATACGCAGTATTTT.

This clonotype was seen a handful of times. The chain is built from TRBV2 and TRBJ1-5; D is possibly TRBD1 (5 bases). The CDR3 loop spans 13 amino acids. The ends were cut back, 7 bases at V and 7 bases at J, with 14 bases in the middle. CDR1 and CDR2 (germline): SNHLY, FYNNEI. The CDR3 DNA sequence: TGTGCCAGCACCCCCGGACGGGGCCAGCCCCAGCATTTT. Protein product: CASTPGRGQPQHF.

This clonotype was found a few times. V usage is TRBV12-3 or TRBV12-4 and J usage is TRBJ2-3, with 10 bases matching TRBD2. After removal of 3 bases from V and 4 bases from J, the junction contained 4 bases not matched to a gene. CDR3 length: 15 amino acids. The CDR3 loop is CASSFGAGGADTQYF. DNA for the CDR3: TGTGCCAGCAGTTTCGGAGCGGGGGGGGCAGATACGCAGTATTTT.

CDR3 sequence: CASSQDHTITTDTQYF. In DNA, the CDR3 is TGCGCCAGCAGCCAAGATCACACCATAACCACAGATACGCAGTATTTT. The V gene is TRBV4-1, the J gene TRBJ2-3; no firm D call. Trimming shortened V by 0 bases and J by 2 bases, and 12 bases separated the two germline ends. This CDR3 has 16 residues. Germline lookup yields CDR1 MGHRA and CDR2 YSYEKL.

The V and J genes are TRBV2 and TRBJ2-1; D is possibly TRBD1 or TRBD2 (5 bases each). CDR3 length: 13 residues. The V end lost 3 bases, the J end lost 12 bases, and 15 bases lay between the germline ends. Germline V gene data show CDR1 as SNHLY and CDR2 as FYNNEI. The CDR3 DNA follows: TGTGCCAGCAGTGATCGGGACCGTCCGGGGCAGTTCTTC. Translation: CASSDRDRPGQFF.

This clonotype was observed a few times. The chain recombines TRBV29-1 with TRBJ1-2; 8 bases map to TRBD1. CDR1 and CDR2 (germline): SQVTM, ANQGSEA. This CDR3 contains 14 residues. With V trimmed by 5 bases and J by 4 bases, 9 bases remained unmatched. The CDR3, as DNA: TGCAGCGTTCTGGACAGGGCCTATTCCTATGGCTACACCTTC. Translation: CSVLDRAYSYGYTF.

The table lists this clonotype with a few counts. V is TRBV6-1 and J is TRBJ1-4; D gene unclear. The CDR3 is 15 amino acids. V dropped 1 base and J dropped 0 bases, with 6 bases sitting between them. Germline lookup yields CDR1 MNHNS and CDR2 SASEGT. CDR3 in amino acids: CASSEVGATNEKLFF. The CDR3 bases are TGTGCCAGCAGTGAAGTCGGAGCAACTAATGAAAAACTGTTTTTT.

The chain recombines TRBV18 with TRBJ1-2; tentative D call: TRBD1 (6 bases). The germline CDR1 and CDR2 sequences are KGHSH and LQKENI. V was clipped by 5 bases and J by 6 bases, with 16 bases between them. There are 14 residues in the CDR3. For the CDR3, the DNA is TGTGCCAGCTCAGAGACAGGAGGGGAGGATGGCTACACCTTC. Its protein product is CASSETGGEDGYTF. The full variable domain, in which reference TRBV18 and TRBJ1-2 provide the parts outside the CDR3, is NAGVMQNPRHLVRRRGQEARLRCSPMKGHSHVYWYRQLPEEGLKFMVYLQKENIIDESGMPKERFSAEFPKEGPSILRIQQVVRGDSAAYFCASSETGGEDGYTFGSGTRLTVV.

This clonotype was picked up a small number of times. This sequence joins TRBV7-2 and TRBJ1-5; no clear D. Per germline, CDR1 SGHTA and CDR2 FQGNSA. V was trimmed by 6 bases and J by 8 bases, leaving 11 bases between them. The CDR3 is made up of 12 amino acids. CDR3 amino acids: CASSYAGKPQHF. CDR3 in DNA: TGTGCCAGCAGTTATGCGGGGAAGCCCCAGCATTTT.

This clonotype has more than one count but fewer than ten. The chain links TRBV20-1 to TRBJ2-1; 11 bases align to TRBD1. V lost 6 bases, J lost 8 bases, and 9 bases stayed unmatched. Germline V lookup: CDR1 DFQATT, CDR2 SNEGSKA (reference sequence). This CDR3 comprises 14 residues. The CDR3 loop is CSAIPGQGVHEQFF. The CDR3 nucleotides read TGCAGTGCAATACCGGGACAGGGGGTTCATGAGCAGTTCTTC.

This clonotype was picked up a small number of times. V gene TRBV5-1 combines with J gene TRBJ1-2, with D perhaps TRBD1 (5 bases). Trimming removed 4 bases from V and 3 bases from J, with 10 bases in between. CDR1 is SGHRS, CDR2 YFSETQ, per germline. The length of the CDR3 is 13 residues. The CDR3 DNA reads TGCGCCAGCAGCGTGAGGGGAGACTATGGCTACACCTTC. This translates into CASSVRGDYGYTF. Filled out from reference TRBV5-1 and TRBJ1-2, the complete variable domain reads KAGVTQTPRYLIKTRGQQVTLSCSPISGHRSVSWYQQTPGQGLQFLFEYFSETQRNKGNFPGRFSGRQFSNSRSEMNVSTLELGDSALYLCASSVRGDYGYTFGSGTRLTVV.

J is TRBJ1-4 and V is TRBV12-3 or TRBV12-4; TRBD1 aligns across 11 bases. The ends lost 7 bases at V and 7 bases at J; junction bases unmatched: 14. CDR3 size: 17 residues. CDR3: CASMSGGQGGLGEKLFF. The DNA for the CDR3 is TGTGCCAGCATGTCCGGGGGACAGGGGGGACTCGGTGAAAAACTGTTTTTT.

V usage is TRBV5-1 and J usage is TRBJ2-4, with D perhaps assigned TRBD1 or TRBD2 (6 bases each). Trimming left V 2 bases short and J 0 bases short, with 21 bases between. The CDR3 extends over 19 amino acids. The germline V gene encodes CDR1 SGHRS and CDR2 YFSETQ. This CDR3 reads CASSLTPWGAGLAKNIQYF. CDR3 in DNA: TGCGCCAGCAGCTTAACTCCTTGGGGGGCGGGACTAGCCAAAAACATTCAGTACTTC.

CDR3 DNA: TGTGCCAGCAGCGCCAATGGGCGGGGGTTAACAGATACGCAGTATTTT. This codes for CASSANGRGLTDTQYF. This chain connects TRBV7-3 to TRBJ2-3; 7 nucleotides agree with TRBD2. The trim removed 5 bases at V and 3 bases at J, leaving 11 bases unmatched. The CDR3 is made up of 16 amino acids. Germline CDR1 reads SGHTA; CDR2 reads FQGTGA.

The chain is built from TRBV18 and TRBJ1-2, with D possibly TRBD1 on 5 matching bases. Germline assignment: CDR1 KGHSH and CDR2 LQKENI. V was clipped by 4 bases and J by 6 bases, with 12 bases between them. This CDR3 is 13 amino acids long. The CDR3 region is CASSHRDVNGYTF. The CDR3 coding sequence is TGTGCCAGCTCACACCGGGACGTTAATGGCTACACCTTC.

V and J are TRBV2 and TRBJ2-7; maybe TRBD2 (6 bases). Deletions cut 5 bases from V and 3 bases from J, with 14 bases between. CDR1 is SNHLY and CDR2 is FYNNEI in the germline V gene. The CDR3 contains 14 residues. The CDR3 DNA reads as TGTGCCAGCAGTACCCACGGCGGGGTCTACGAGCAGTACGTC. This gives the protein CASSTHGGVYEQYV.

This clonotype was picked up a small number of times. The rearrangement links TRBV7-6 to TRBJ1-1; 11 nucleotides align to TRBD1. The CDR3 is made up of 17 amino acids. The ends lost 5 bases at V and 1 base at J; junction bases unmatched: 9. Germline values: CDR1 SGHVS, CDR2 FNYEAQ. CDR3 region: CASSPRDRGTGNTEAFF. CDR3 nucleotide sequence: TGTGCCAGCAGCCCCCGGGACAGGGGGACGGGGAACACTGAAGCTTTCTTT.

This clonotype was observed a few times. The chain links TRBV27 to TRBJ1-2; 8 bases agree with TRBD1. This CDR3 is built from 13 residues. CDR1 is MNHEY, CDR2 SMNVEV, per germline (reference sequence). V gave up 0 bases and J gave up 13 bases; unmatched junction bases: 7. CDR3 protein: CASSLSLDRVTTF. CDR3 in DNA: TGTGCCAGCAGTTTATCTCTGGACAGGGTAACCACCTTC.

The V gene is TRBV4-1, the J gene TRBJ2-1, with D possibly matching TRBD2 (6 bases). Trimming removed 9 bases from V and 4 bases from J, with 19 bases in between. Germline V gene lookup returns CDR1 MGHRA and CDR2 YSYEKL. This CDR3 region has 15 residues. In DNA, the CDR3 is TGCGCCAGTGCCGGCGGGGCCGCTATTTACAATGAGCAGTTCTTC. This gives the protein CASAGGAAIYNEQFF.

V usage is TRBV20-1 and J usage is TRBJ2-5; 10 positions agree with TRBD2. V lost 3 bases, J lost 5 bases, and 12 bases stayed unmatched. Per germline, CDR1 DFQATT and CDR2 SNEGSKA (reference sequence). This CDR3 spans 16 amino acids. The DNA of the CDR3 is TGCAGTGCTAGCAGCGGGGGGGCCAGTCGTTTTGAGACCCAGTACTTC. It encodes CSASSGGASRFETQYF.